This TCR delta chain was obtained from a study of Vδ1+ human thymocytes. Overall study findings and caveats: Highly polyclonal TRG and TRD repertoires with Gaussian CDR3 length distributions appeared in thymus. Thymic delta-chain repertoires held roughly 20% Vdelta2 sequences and few Vdelta3, despite high sort purity.

Extracted RNA was reverse transcribed into cDNA. Pooled V-gene forward primers with one constant-region reverse primer generated the CDR3 amplicons by multiplex PCR. TCRdb used CATT to re-call clones from the multiplex PCR reads. The table has some 27,000 delta-chain clones, 7.4% seen once; the top ten hold approximately 1%. Thymocytes were sorted as CD3+ TCRVdelta1+ TCRVdelta2- after alphabeta T cell depletion. Trimming took 5 bases from V and 0 from J, leaving 31 bases between them. This CDR3 contains 21 residues. Germline assignment: CDR1 TSWWSYY and CDR2 QGS. Notes on this clone: Its antigen remains unidentified.

The rearrangement joins TRDV1 to TRDJ1; a weak D match, TRDD2 (6 bases). Sequenced input: Vdelta1+ gamma-delta thymocytes from the thymus. Described subset: FACS-sorted CD3+ TCRalphabeta- TCRVdelta1+ TCRVdelta2- thymocytes. The receptor was derived from a girl under three years old who had congenital heart surgery. CDR3 sequence: CALGLHFLIRTGKAYTDKLIF. The CDR3 nucleotides read TGTGCTCTTGGGCTCCATTTCCTAATCCGTACTGGAAAGGCGTACACCGATAAACTCATCTTT.